Below are 20 T cell receptor beta chains sequenced from a single sample in a study of blood T cell repertoires in COVID-19. Sequencing used immunoSEQ multiplex PCR; TCRdb keeps in-frame clones, though not all of them. The data hold over 70,000 clones, with around 83% observed a single time. Material for sequencing was peripheral blood. These receptors were taken from a young man with COVID-19, enrolled during active disease.

The chain employs TRBV19 and TRBJ2-5, with 8 positions matching TRBD1. Germline V lookup: CDR1 LNHDA, CDR2 SQIVND (reference sequence). The V segment lost 6 bases and the J segment 5 bases; nucleotides outside the gene matches: 8. This CDR3 is 14 amino acids long. This chain's CDR3 is CASSPQGAKETQYF. The CDR3, as DNA: TGTGCCAGTAGCCCCCAGGGGGCGAAGGAGACCCAGTACTTC.

The genes are TRBV30 and TRBJ2-7, with 9 positions matching TRBD2. Germline V CDR1 and CDR2: GTSNPN, SVGIG (reference sequence). CDR3 length equals 16 residues. With 3 bases clipped from V and 0 bases from J, the junction kept 9 bases outside the gene matches. The CDR3 protein is CAWRGREGLSSYEQYF. DNA for the CDR3: TGTGCCTGGAGAGGGCGGGAGGGCCTGAGCTCCTACGAGCAGTACTTC.

V gene TRBV25-1 combines with J gene TRBJ1-6; 8 bases are shared with TRBD1. The V gene's germline CDR1 is MGHDK and CDR2 SYGVNS. The CDR3 extends over 17 amino acids. The ends lost 1 base at V and 2 bases at J; junction bases unmatched: 4. CDR3 in amino acids: CASSESAGGTYNSPLHF. The CDR3 DNA is TGTGCCAGCAGTGAATCCGCAGGGGGCACCTATAATTCACCCCTCCACTTT. The entire variable domain, with the rest obtained from reference TRBV25-1 and TRBJ1-6, is as follows: EADIYQTPRYLVIGTGKKITLECSQTMGHDKMYWYQQDPGMELHLIHYSYGVNSTEKGDLSSESTVSRIRTEHFPLTLESARPSHTSQYLCASSESAGGTYNSPLHFGNGTRLTVT.

V is TRBV9 and J is TRBJ1-4; D is uncertain. There are 15 residues in the CDR3. Germline V gives CDR1 SGDLS, CDR2 YYNGEE. Deletions cut 2 bases from V and 7 bases from J, with 15 bases between. CDR3 in amino acids: CASSVGWSGSEKLFF. CDR3 bases: TGTGCCAGCAGCGTTGGGTGGTCCGGGTCTGAAAAACTGTTTTTT. Full variable domain (remainder filled in from reference TRBV9 and TRBJ1-4): DSGVTQTPKHLITATGQRVTLRCSPRSGDLSVYWYQQSLDQGLQFLIQYYNGEERAKGNILERFSAQQFPDLHSELNLSSLELGDSALYFCASSVGWSGSEKLFFGSGTQLSVL.

The chain has TRBV19 and TRBJ1-2, with TRBD1 as a possible D gene (5 bases). From germline, CDR1 is LNHDA and CDR2 SQIVND (reference sequence). The CDR3 totals 15 residues. V was clipped by 4 bases and J by 2 bases, with 14 bases between them. CDR3 residues: CASSSLGGLNYGYTF. CDR3 coding DNA: TGTGCCAGTAGTAGCCTCGGGGGGTTGAACTATGGCTACACCTTC.

The chain carries TRBV9 and TRBJ1-3; possible D gene TRBD1, 6 bases. V lost 4 bases and J 0 bases, leaving 11 bases between the germline ends. The CDR3 sequence is 15 residues long. Looked up from germline, CDR1 is SGDLS and CDR2 is YYNGEE. CDR3 sequence: CASSPGQLSGNTIYF. In DNA, the CDR3 is TGTGCCAGCAGCCCGGGACAACTCTCTGGAAACACCATATATTTT.

V and J are TRBV9 and TRBJ2-1; no definite D call. V was pared by 3 bases and J by 2 bases, with 9 bases between. Germline loops: CDR1 SGDLS, CDR2 YYNGEE. The CDR3 extends over 14 amino acids. Here the CDR3 DNA reads TGTGCCAGCAGCGCACCTGGCCCCTACAATGAGCAGTTCTTC. Its protein is CASSAPGPYNEQFF.

The V and J genes are TRBV6-6 and TRBJ1-1; D gene unclear. Deletions cut 4 bases from V and 4 bases from J, with 4 bases between. Germline CDR1 MNHNY, CDR2 SVGAGI (reference sequence). The CDR3 sequence is 11 residues long. CDR3 nucleotide sequence: TGTGCCAGCAGTTTCCGCACTGAAGCTTTCTTT. This sequence encodes CASSFRTEAFF.

This chain uses TRBV18 with TRBJ1-1; D ambiguous. The CDR3 totals 13 residues. From germline, CDR1 is KGHSH and CDR2 LQKENI. Deletions cut 2 bases from V and 0 bases from J, with 4 bases between. The CDR3 sequence is CASSPAVNTEAFF. The CDR3 nucleotides read TGTGCCAGCTCACCAGCAGTGAACACTGAAGCTTTCTTT.

The chain has TRBV4-1 and TRBJ2-4; 9 bases match TRBD2. The CDR3 covers 15 residues. In germline, CDR1 is MGHRA, CDR2 YSYEKL. J lost 5 bases, V lost 4 bases, and 6 bases had no gene match. DNA of the CDR3: TGCGCCAGCAGCCGGGGGACTAGCCGGGAAAACATTCAGTACTTC. It codes for CASSRGTSRENIQYF.

The CDR3 is CASSPLMGPNTEAFF. In nucleotides, the CDR3 is TGTGCCAGCAGCCCCCTGATGGGGCCGAACACTGAAGCTTTCTTT. V and J are TRBV7-9 and TRBJ1-1, with D perhaps matching TRBD1 (5 bases). CDR3 length equals 15 residues. The ends were cut back, 5 bases at V and 1 base at J, with 14 bases in the middle. From germline, CDR1 is SEHNR and CDR2 FQNEAQ (reference sequence).

The V gene is TRBV2, the J gene TRBJ2-2, with 7 nucleotides matching TRBD1. V shed 1 base and J 0 bases; nucleotides not matched to a gene: 5. CDR1 is SNHLY, CDR2 FYNNEI, per germline. CDR3 length equals 17 residues. The CDR3, as DNA: TGTGCCAGCAGTGAAGAAGCAGGGGGAACGAACACCGGGGAGCTGTTTTTT. Encoded protein: CASSEEAGGTNTGELFF.

The chain recombines TRBV5-1 with TRBJ1-1; D may be TRBD1 (5 bases). The germline V gene encodes CDR1 SGHRS and CDR2 YFSETQ. This CDR3 contains 17 residues. Trimming pared 4 bases from V and 2 bases from J, leaving 21 bases between. CDR3 residues: CASSSSGFQGLNTEAFF. The CDR3 bases are TGCGCCAGCAGCAGTTCTGGATTCCAGGGCCTCAACACTGAAGCTTTCTTT.

The chain is built from TRBV9 and TRBJ1-5; D remains ambiguous. CDR1 SGDLS and CDR2 YYNGEE come from the germline V gene. Trimming shortened V by 0 bases and J by 0 bases, and 7 bases separated the two germline ends. The CDR3 extends over 15 amino acids. This CDR3 is CASSVGPDSNQPQHF. The DNA for the CDR3 is TGTGCCAGCAGCGTAGGGCCAGATAGCAATCAGCCCCAGCATTTT. Supplemented by reference TRBV9 and TRBJ1-5, the full variable domain reads DSGVTQTPKHLITATGQRVTLRCSPRSGDLSVYWYQQSLDQGLQFLIQYYNGEERAKGNILERFSAQQFPDLHSELNLSSLELGDSALYFCASSVGPDSNQPQHFGDGTRLSIL.

This clone has just one count. V and J are TRBV7-8 and TRBJ2-2; tentatively, D is TRBD2 (5 bases). The V and J ends lost 9 bases and 0 bases respectively, with 8 bases between them. From germline, CDR1 is SGHVS and CDR2 FQNEAQ. The CDR3 loop spans 13 amino acids. This CDR3 reads CASRGPNTGELFF. The DNA for the CDR3 is TGTGCCAGTCGGGGTCCGAACACCGGGGAGCTGTTTTTT.

J is TRBJ1-2 and V is TRBV6-4; TRBD1 matches 7 bases. This CDR3 region has 13 residues. Per germline, CDR1 MRHNA and CDR2 SNTAGT. Trimming at V came to 4 bases and at J to 4 bases, leaving 3 bases not matched to a gene. CDR3 DNA: TGTGCCAGCAGTGCCGACAGGGCCTATGGCTACACCTTC. As protein: CASSADRAYGYTF.

The rearrangement links TRBV2 to TRBJ1-5; 8 nucleotides match TRBD1. Per the germline V gene, CDR1 is SNHLY and CDR2 is FYNNEI. The CDR3 length is 16 residues. V was pared by 7 bases and J by 3 bases, with 11 bases of the junction left unmatched. The CDR3 is CASNIATGVPNQPQHF. The DNA for the CDR3 is TGTGCCAGCAATATTGCGACAGGGGTTCCCAATCAGCCCCAGCATTTT. Combining the CDR3 with reference TRBV2 and TRBJ1-5 gives the whole variable domain EPEVTQTPSHQVTQMGQEVILRCVPISNHLYFYWYRQILGQKVEFLVSFYNNEISEKSEIFDDQFSVERPDGSNFTLKIRSTKLEDSAMYFCASNIATGVPNQPQHFGDGTRLSIL.

V and J are TRBV4-3 and TRBJ1-5; TRBD1 agrees at 9 bases. The CDR3 extends over 16 amino acids. Germline V gene data show CDR1 as LGHNA and CDR2 as YSLEER. V lost 2 bases to trimming and J lost 3 bases; unmatched junction nucleotides: 5. The CDR3 reads CASSQYRDRVNQPQHF. DNA of the CDR3: TGCGCCAGCAGCCAATACCGGGACAGGGTCAATCAGCCCCAGCATTTT.

This clone has only a few counts. The gene calls are TRBV6-5 and TRBJ2-1; TRBD1 matches at 9 bases. J gave up 8 bases and V 3 bases, and 11 bases lay outside the gene matches. The germline V gene has CDR1 MNHEY and CDR2 SVGAGI. CDR3 length equals 16 residues. This chain's CDR3 is CASSYHATGGRDEQFF. The DNA of the CDR3 is TGTGCCAGCAGTTATCATGCGACAGGGGGAAGGGATGAGCAGTTCTTC.

The rearrangement joins TRBV28 to TRBJ2-7; 11 positions match TRBD2. V lost 5 bases and J lost 2; bases outside the gene matches: 8. CDR3 length: 16 residues. Germline V gives CDR1 MDHEN, CDR2 SYDVKM. This CDR3 reads CASSQLGTSGTYEQYF. DNA for the CDR3: TGTGCCAGCAGTCAGCTCGGGACTAGCGGAACCTACGAGCAGTACTTC.